This TCR beta chain was profiled in a study of blood T cell repertoires in COVID-19. For the study at large: The United States, Italy and Spain were the sources of the acute and convalescent COVID-19 samples. PBMCs, B-cell-depleted T cells, or T cells were the source of the cDNA or gDNA that made up the material.

V was clipped by 5 bases and J by 5 bases; unmatched bases: 7. The CDR3 spans 16 residues. Germline V lookup: CDR1 LGHDT, CDR2 YNNKEL (reference sequence). In the authors' methods: Using reference gene primer amplification, nucleated cell counts were estimated. The table came from immunoSEQ multiplex PCR; TCRdb's copy has only in-frame clones and leaves some out. V and J calls and clone size are those listed in that table; D and trimming were worked out from the DNA. The repertoire holds approximately 290,000 clones, with around 89% as singletons. J is TRBJ2-3 and V is TRBV3-1 (or the pseudogene TRBV3-2), with 13 bases lining up with TRBD2. The sequencing input was peripheral blood. The receptor's source is a man younger than 40 with acute or convalescent COVID-19. CDR3 amino acids: CASSYLTSGRRDTQYF. CDR3 DNA sequence: TGTGCCAGCAGCTATCTGACTAGCGGGAGGCGAGATACGCAGTATTTT.